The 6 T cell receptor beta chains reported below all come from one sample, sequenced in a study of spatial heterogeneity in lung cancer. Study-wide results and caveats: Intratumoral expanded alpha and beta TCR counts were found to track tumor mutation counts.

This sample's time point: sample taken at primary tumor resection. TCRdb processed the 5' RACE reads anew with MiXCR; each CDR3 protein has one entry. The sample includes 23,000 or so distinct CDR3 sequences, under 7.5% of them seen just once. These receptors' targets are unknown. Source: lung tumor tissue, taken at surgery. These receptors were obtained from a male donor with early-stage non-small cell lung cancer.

The CDR3, as DNA: TGTGCCAGCAGCCAGACTAGTCTGAGGGATACGCAGTATTTT. This encodes CASSQTSLRDTQYF. The chain is built from TRBV11-3 and TRBJ2-3; perhaps TRBD2 as D (6 bases). Germline loops: CDR1 SGHNT, CDR2 YENEEA. CDR3 length equals 14 residues. Trimming took off 5 bases at V and 6 bases at J, with 15 bases between the two ends.

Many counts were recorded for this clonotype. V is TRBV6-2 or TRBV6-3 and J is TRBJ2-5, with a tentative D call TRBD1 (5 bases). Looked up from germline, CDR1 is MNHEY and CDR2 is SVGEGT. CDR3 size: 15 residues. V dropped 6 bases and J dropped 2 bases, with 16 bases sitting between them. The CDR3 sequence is CASRNGQGWQETQYF. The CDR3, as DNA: TGTGCCAGCAGAAACGGGCAGGGATGGCAAGAGACCCAGTACTTC.

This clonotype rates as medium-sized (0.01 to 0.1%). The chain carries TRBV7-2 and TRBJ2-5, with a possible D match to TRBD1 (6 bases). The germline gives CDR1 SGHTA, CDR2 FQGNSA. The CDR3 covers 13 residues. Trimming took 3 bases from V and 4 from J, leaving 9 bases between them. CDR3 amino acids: CASSFTGIETQYF. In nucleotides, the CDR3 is TGTGCCAGCAGCTTTACAGGGATAGAGACCCAGTACTTC.

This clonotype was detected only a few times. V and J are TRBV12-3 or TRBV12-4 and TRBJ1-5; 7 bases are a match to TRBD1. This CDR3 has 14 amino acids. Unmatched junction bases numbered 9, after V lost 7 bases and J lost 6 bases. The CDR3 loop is CASNLGQAAQPQHF. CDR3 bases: TGTGCCAGCAACTTAGGACAGGCTGCTCAGCCCCAGCATTTT.

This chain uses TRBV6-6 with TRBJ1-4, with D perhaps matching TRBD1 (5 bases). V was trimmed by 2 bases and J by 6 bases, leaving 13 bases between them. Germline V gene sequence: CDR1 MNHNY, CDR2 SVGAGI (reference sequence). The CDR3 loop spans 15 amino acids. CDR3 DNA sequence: TGTGCCAGCAGTTACGGGACCGACAGTGATGAAAAACTGTTTTTT. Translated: CASSYGTDSDEKLFF.

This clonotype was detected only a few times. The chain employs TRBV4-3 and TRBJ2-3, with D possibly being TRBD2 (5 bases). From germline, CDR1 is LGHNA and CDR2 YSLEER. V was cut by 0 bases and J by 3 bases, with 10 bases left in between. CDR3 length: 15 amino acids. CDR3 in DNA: TGCGCCAGCAGCCAAGACCTGTGGGAGACAGATACGCAGTATTTT. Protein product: CASSQDLWETDTQYF.